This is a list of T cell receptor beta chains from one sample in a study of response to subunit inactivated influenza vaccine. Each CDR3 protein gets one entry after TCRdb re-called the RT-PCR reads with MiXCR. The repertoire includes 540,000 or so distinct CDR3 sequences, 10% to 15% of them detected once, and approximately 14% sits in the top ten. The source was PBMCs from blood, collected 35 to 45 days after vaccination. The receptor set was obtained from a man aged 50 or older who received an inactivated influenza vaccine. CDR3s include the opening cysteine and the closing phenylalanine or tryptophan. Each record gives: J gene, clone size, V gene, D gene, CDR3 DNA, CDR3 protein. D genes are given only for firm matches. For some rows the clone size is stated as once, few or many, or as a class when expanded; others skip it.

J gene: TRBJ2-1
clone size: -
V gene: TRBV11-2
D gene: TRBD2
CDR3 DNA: TGTGCCAGCAGCCAAAACCCGGGGGGTTTTGGGGAGCAGTTCTTC
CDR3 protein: CASSQNPGGFGEQFF

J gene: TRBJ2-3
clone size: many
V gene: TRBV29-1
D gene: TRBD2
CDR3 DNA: TGCAGCGTAGGGACTAGCGGGGAGGGGGATACGCAGTATTTT
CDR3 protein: CSVGTSGEGDTQYF

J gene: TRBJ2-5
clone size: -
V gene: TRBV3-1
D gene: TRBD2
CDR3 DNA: TGTGCCAGCAGCCACGGTCTTACTAGCGGATACCAAGAGACCCAGTACTTC
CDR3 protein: CASSHGLTSGYQETQYF

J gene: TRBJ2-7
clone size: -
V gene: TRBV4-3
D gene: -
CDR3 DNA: TGCGCCAGCAGCCAAGCATCCTCGGACGGCAGCTCCTACGAGCAGTACTTC
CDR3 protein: CASSQASSDGSSYEQYF

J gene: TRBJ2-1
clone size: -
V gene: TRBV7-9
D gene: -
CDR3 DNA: TGTGCCAGCAGCTCCTCACAGGGGGGGTCCTACAATGAGCAGTTCTTC
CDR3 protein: CASSSSQGGSYNEQFF

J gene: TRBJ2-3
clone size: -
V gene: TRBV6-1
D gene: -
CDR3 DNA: TGTGCCAGCAGAGGAAGTACTCAGGGGCATAGTGGTACAGATACGCAGTATTTT
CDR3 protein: CASRGSTQGHSGTDTQYF

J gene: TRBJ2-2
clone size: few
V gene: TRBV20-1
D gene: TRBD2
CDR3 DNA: TGCAGTGCGACCGGGACTAGCGGTAACACCGGGGAGCTGTTTTTT
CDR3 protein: CSATGTSGNTGELFF

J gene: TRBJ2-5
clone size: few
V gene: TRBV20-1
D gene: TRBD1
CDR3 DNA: TGCAGTGCTAGAGATCGGGCCCTAGGACAGGGGAGGGTGACCCAGTACTTC
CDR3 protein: CSARDRALGQGRVTQYF

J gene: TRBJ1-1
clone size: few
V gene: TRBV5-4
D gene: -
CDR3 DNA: TGTGCCAGCAGCCCCTCGGGGGTGAACACTGAAGCTTTCTTT
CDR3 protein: CASSPSGVNTEAFF

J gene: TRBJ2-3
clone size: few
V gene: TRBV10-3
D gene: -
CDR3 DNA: TGTGCCATCAGCAAGGACAGAACCACAGATACGCAGTATTTT
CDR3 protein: CAISKDRTTDTQYF

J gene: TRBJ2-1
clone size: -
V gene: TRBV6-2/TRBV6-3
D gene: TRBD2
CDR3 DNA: TGTGCCAGCAGTTACTCGATTCTAGCCGGCGGGAGGGCCGGGAGGAATGAGCAGTTCTTC
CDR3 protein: CASSYSILAGGRAGRNEQFF

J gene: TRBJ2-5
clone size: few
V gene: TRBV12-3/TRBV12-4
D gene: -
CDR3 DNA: TGTGCCAGCAGCCCCAGGGGGGCCGACGAGACCCAGTACTTC
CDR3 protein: CASSPRGADETQYF

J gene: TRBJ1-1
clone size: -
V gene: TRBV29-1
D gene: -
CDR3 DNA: TGCAGCGTTGTTTTGAACACTGAAGCTTTCTTT
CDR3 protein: CSVVLNTEAFF

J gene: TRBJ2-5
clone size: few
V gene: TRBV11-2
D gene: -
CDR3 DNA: TGTGCCAGCAGCTTAGAGCCGTTCCAAGAGACCCAGTACTTC
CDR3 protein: CASSLEPFQETQYF

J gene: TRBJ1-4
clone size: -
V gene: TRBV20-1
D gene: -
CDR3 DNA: TGCAGTGCTAGAGAGCCCAGACTAACATTCCGGGGCCCCCATGAAAAACTGTTTTTT
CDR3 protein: CSAREPRLTFRGPHEKLFF